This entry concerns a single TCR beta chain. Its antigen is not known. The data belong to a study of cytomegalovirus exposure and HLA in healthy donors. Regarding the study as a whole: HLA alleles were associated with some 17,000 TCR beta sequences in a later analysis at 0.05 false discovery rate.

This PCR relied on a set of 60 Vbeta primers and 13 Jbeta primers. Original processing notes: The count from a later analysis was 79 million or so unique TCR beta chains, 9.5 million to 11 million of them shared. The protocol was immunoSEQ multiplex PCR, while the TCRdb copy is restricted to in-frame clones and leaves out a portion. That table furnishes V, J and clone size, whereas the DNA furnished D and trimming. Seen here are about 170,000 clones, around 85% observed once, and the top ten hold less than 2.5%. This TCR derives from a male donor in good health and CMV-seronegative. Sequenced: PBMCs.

CDR3 region: CASSRLGDRVVEQYF. The CDR3 DNA sequence: TGTGCCAGCAGTCGTCTTGGGGACAGGGTCGTCGAGCAGTACTTC. The genes are TRBV7-9 and TRBJ2-7; 9 nucleotides line up with TRBD1. V trimming: 6 bases; J trimming: 6 bases; junction bases outside the gene matches: 12. The CDR3 contains 15 residues. Germline CDR1 reads SEHNR; CDR2 reads FQNEAQ (reference sequence).